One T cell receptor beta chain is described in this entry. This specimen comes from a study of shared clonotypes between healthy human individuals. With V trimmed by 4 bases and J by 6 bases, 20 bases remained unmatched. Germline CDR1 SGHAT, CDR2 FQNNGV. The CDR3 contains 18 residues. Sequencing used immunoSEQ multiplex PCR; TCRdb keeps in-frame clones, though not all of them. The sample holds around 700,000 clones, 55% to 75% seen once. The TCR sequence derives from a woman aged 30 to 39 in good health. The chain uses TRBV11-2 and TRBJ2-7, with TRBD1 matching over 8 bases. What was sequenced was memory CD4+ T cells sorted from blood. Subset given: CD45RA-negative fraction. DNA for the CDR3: TGTGCCAGCAGCTATATTCAGGTACCGGGACAGGCCAAACGCGAGCAGTACTTC. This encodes CASSYIQVPGQAKREQYF. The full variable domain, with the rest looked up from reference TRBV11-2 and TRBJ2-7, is EAGVAQSPRYKIIEKRQSVAFWCNPISGHATLYWYQQILGQGPKLLIQFQNNGVVDDSQLPKDRFSAERLKGVDSTLKIQPAKLEDSAVYLCASSYIQVPGQAKREQYFGPGTRLTVT.